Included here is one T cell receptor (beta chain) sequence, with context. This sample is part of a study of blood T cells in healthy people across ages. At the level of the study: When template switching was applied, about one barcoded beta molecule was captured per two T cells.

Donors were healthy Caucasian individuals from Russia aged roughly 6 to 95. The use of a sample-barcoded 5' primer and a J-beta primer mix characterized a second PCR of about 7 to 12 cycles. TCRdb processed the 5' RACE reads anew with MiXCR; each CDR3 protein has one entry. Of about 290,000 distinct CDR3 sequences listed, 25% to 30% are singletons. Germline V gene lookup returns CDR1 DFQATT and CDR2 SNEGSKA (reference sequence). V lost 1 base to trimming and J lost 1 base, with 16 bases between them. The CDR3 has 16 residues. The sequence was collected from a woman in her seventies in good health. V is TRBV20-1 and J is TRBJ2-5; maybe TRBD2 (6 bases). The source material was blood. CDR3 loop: CSARGRPRGGQETQYF. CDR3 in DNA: TGCAGTGCTAGAGGCCGACCTAGGGGAGGCCAAGAGACCCAGTACTTC.